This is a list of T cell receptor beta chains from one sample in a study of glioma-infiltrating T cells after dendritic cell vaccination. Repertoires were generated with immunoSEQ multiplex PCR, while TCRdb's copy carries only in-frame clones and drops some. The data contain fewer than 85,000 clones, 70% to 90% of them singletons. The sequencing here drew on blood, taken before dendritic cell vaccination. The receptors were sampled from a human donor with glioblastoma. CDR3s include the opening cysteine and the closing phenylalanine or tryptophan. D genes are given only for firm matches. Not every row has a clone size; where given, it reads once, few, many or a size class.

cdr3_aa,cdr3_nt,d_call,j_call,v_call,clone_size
CASSWAGENNEQFF,TGTGCCAGCAGCTGGGCGGGAGAGAACAATGAGCAGTTCTTC,TRBD2,TRBJ2-1,TRBV5-4,.
CASSVSGGAETQYF,TGTGCCAGCAGCGTGAGCGGGGGGGCCGAGACCCAGTACTTC,TRBD2,TRBJ2-5,TRBV9,.
CASSEGWGGSEQFF,TGTGCCAGCAGTGAAGGTTGGGGGGGGTCTGAGCAGTTCTTC,TRBD2,TRBJ2-1,TRBV6-1,.
CAISPQPGGTAQETQYF,TGTGCCATCAGTCCCCAACCGGGAGGAACGGCCCAAGAGACCCAGTACTTC,TRBD2,TRBJ2-5,TRBV10-3,.
CASSFGGVGANVLTF,TGTGCCAGCTCATTCGGGGGGGTCGGGGCCAACGTCCTGACTTTC,TRBD2,TRBJ2-6,TRBV18,.
CASSPLGQGASYNEQFF,TGTGCCAGCTCACCCCTAGGACAGGGGGCATCCTACAATGAGCAGTTCTTC,TRBD1,TRBJ2-1,TRBV18,.
CASSRSGTGISPLHF,TGTGCCAGCTCACGATCCGGGACAGGGATTTCACCCCTCCACTTT,TRBD1,TRBJ1-6,TRBV18,.
CASSQLSTGGSYEQYF,TGTGCCAGCAGCCAACTAAGCACAGGGGGCTCCTACGAGCAGTACTTC,TRBD1,TRBJ2-7,TRBV4-2,.
CASSLTTSDSYEQYF,TGTGCCAGCAGCTTAACGACTAGCGACTCCTACGAGCAGTACTTC,TRBD2,TRBJ2-7,TRBV7-8,.
CASSSTSGRAVNEQFF,TGTGCCAGCAGCTCCACTAGCGGGAGGGCCGTCAATGAGCAGTTCTTC,TRBD2,TRBJ2-1,TRBV7-2,.
CASSLGFSWRAGTEAFF,TGCGCCAGCAGCTTGGGCTTCAGTTGGAGGGCTGGGACTGAAGCTTTCTTT,.,TRBJ1-1,TRBV5-1,.
CASSPQIDRGPLYGYTF,TGTGCCAGCTCACCGCAGATTGACAGGGGGCCATTATATGGCTACACCTTC,TRBD1,TRBJ1-2,TRBV18,.
CASSEARQGYGYTF,TGTGCCAGCAGTGAAGCGCGGCAGGGATATGGCTACACCTTC,.,TRBJ1-2,TRBV2,.
CASSPQGFTEAFF,TGCGCCAGCAGCCCACAGGGGTTCACTGAAGCTTTCTTT,TRBD1,TRBJ1-1,TRBV5-1,.
CASSLYGLASNEQFF,TGTGCCAGCAGCTTATATGGACTAGCGAGCAATGAGCAGTTCTTC,TRBD2,TRBJ2-1,TRBV7-8,.
CASSLDLGRVYNEQFF,TGTGCCAGCAGCTTAGATCTCGGCAGGGTGTACAATGAGCAGTTCTTC,.,TRBJ2-1,TRBV11-2,.
CASSAGLAGDNEQFF,TGCGCCAGCAGCGCCGGACTAGCGGGAGACAATGAGCAGTTCTTC,TRBD2,TRBJ2-1,TRBV10-1,.
CASSGRTSGSDEQFF,TGTGCCAGCAGCGGCCGGACTAGCGGGAGCGATGAGCAGTTCTTC,TRBD2,TRBJ2-1,TRBV6-1,.
CASRGGGGREKLFF,TGTGCCAGCAGAGGGGGAGGGGGGCGGGAAAAACTGTTTTTT,.,TRBJ1-4,TRBV25-1,.
CASSRGFSEQYF,TGTGCCAGCAGCCGCGGCTTTAGCGAGCAGTACTTC,.,TRBJ2-7,TRBV11-2,.
CASSPSGGSYNEQFF,TGTGCCAGCTCACCTTCGGGAGGGAGTTACAATGAGCAGTTCTTC,TRBD2,TRBJ2-1,TRBV18,few
CASSLAGGLSGNTIYF,TGTGCCAGCAGCTTAGCAGGGGGCCTCTCTGGAAACACCATATATTTT,TRBD1,TRBJ1-3,TRBV7-3,.
CASSQDRGNSPLHF,TGTGCCAGCAGCCAAGACAGGGGGAACTCACCCCTCCACTTT,TRBD1,TRBJ1-6,TRBV14,.
CASSYSGGRYEQYF,TGTGCCAGCAGCTACTCAGGGGGGAGGTACGAGCAGTACTTC,.,TRBJ2-7,TRBV7-9,few
CATSRDSAGRVANTGELFF,TGTGCCACCAGCAGAGATTCCGCAGGTCGCGTTGCGAACACCGGGGAGCTGTTTTTT,.,TRBJ2-2,TRBV15,.
CASSEQGLDTEAFF,TGTGCCAGCAGCGAACAGGGTTTGGACACTGAAGCTTTCTTT,.,TRBJ1-1,TRBV9,.
CASSSQGVQPQHF,TGTGCCAGTAGCTCACAGGGTGTTCAGCCCCAGCATTTT,.,TRBJ1-5,TRBV19,.
CASSQGLTGAHYEQYF,TGCGCCAGCAGCCAAGGGTTAACAGGGGCTCACTACGAGCAGTACTTC,TRBD1,TRBJ2-7,TRBV4-1,.
CASSLSTGSTDTQYF,TGTGCCAGCAGCTTGTCTACGGGAAGCACAGATACGCAGTATTTT,.,TRBJ2-3,TRBV7-9,.
CASSLAETTEAFF,TGCGCCAGCAGCTTGGCAGAAACCACTGAAGCTTTCTTT,.,TRBJ1-1,TRBV5-1,.
CASSLAEGAGYGYTF,TGTGCCAGCAGCTTAGCGGAAGGGGCCGGCTATGGCTACACCTTC,.,TRBJ1-2,TRBV7-9,.
CASSQEDSGGYEQYF,TGCGCCAGCAGCCAAGAAGATAGCGGGGGATACGAGCAGTACTTC,TRBD2,TRBJ2-7,TRBV4-1,few
CAWRLAATSYEQYF,TGTGCCTGGAGGCTAGCAGCCACCTCCTACGAGCAGTACTTC,.,TRBJ2-7,TRBV30,.
CASSLGTVAGDPEYF,TGTGCCAGCAGCTTAGGGACGGTAGCGGGAGACCCTGAGTACTTC,TRBD2,TRBJ2-5,TRBV7-9,.
CASSWGQGNTEAFF,TGTGCCAGCAGCTGGGGACAGGGGAACACTGAAGCTTTCTTT,TRBD1,TRBJ1-1,TRBV9,.
CASSQESGGSYEQYF,TGTGCCAGCAGCCAAGAATCGGGGGGCTCCTACGAGCAGTACTTC,TRBD2,TRBJ2-7,TRBV4-2,few
CASSDPLTGQPGDTQYF,TGTGCCAGCAGCGACCCCTTGACCGGACAGCCTGGGGATACGCAGTATTTT,.,TRBJ2-3,TRBV2,.
CAISDGLAGYNEQFF,TGTGCCATCAGTGACGGACTAGCGGGATACAATGAGCAGTTCTTC,TRBD2,TRBJ2-1,TRBV10-3,.
CASSPTLGGDTEAFF,TGCGCCAGCAGCCCAACTCTCGGGGGGGACACTGAAGCTTTCTTT,.,TRBJ1-1,TRBV5-1,.
CASSGTGRPTNEKLFF,TGTGCCAGCAGTGGGACAGGGAGGCCCACTAATGAAAAACTGTTTTTT,TRBD1,TRBJ1-4,TRBV2,few
CASSFGQGDEKLFF,TGCGCCAGCAGCTTCGGACAGGGTGATGAAAAACTGTTTTTT,TRBD1,TRBJ1-4,TRBV5-1,.
CSVGTSGRRGYQETQYF,TGCAGCGTCGGGACTAGCGGGAGGAGGGGATACCAAGAGACCCAGTACTTC,TRBD2,TRBJ2-5,TRBV29-1,.
CASSLGGAPYEQYF,TGTGCCAGCAGCCTGGGAGGGGCCCCCTACGAGCAGTACTTC,TRBD2,TRBJ2-7,TRBV7-9,.
CASSYEGEQYF,TGTGCCAGCAGCTATGAGGGCGAGCAGTACTTC,.,TRBJ2-7,TRBV7-9,.
CASSFGGMETQYF,TGTGCTAGCAGCTTTGGGGGGATGGAGACCCAGTACTTC,.,TRBJ2-5,TRBV7-7,.
CASSIDPGYYTGELFF,TGTGCCAGTAGTATAGACCCAGGGTATTACACCGGGGAGCTGTTTTTT,.,TRBJ2-2,TRBV19,.
CASSPAGKIRYEQYF,TGTGCCAGCAGCCCGGCGGGAAAAATACGCTACGAGCAGTACTTC,.,TRBJ2-7,TRBV5-6,few